The subject of this entry is one TCR beta chain. Its antigen is undetermined. TCRdb fed the 5' RACE reads into MiXCR, producing one record per CDR3 protein. The data contain about 140,000 distinct CDR3 sequences, about 14% of them seen just once; the ten biggest clones take up roughly 15%. The sample is drawn from a study of T-cell memory formation after mild COVID-19. Turning to the study itself: Most TCR clusters belonged to a single donor.

Whole-study results and caveats: Pre-infection memory held some responding clones, suggesting pre-existing cross-reactive T cells responded. Confirmation was lacking for SARS-CoV-2 specificity of second-wave clones that peaked on day 37.

This CDR3 comprises 15 residues. V gave up 0 bases and J gave up 3 bases, with 9 bases separating them. CDR1 is SGHDN, CDR2 FVKESK, per germline. The sample comprised PBMCs or a T cell subset sorted from them (not recorded which). The clonotype comes from an adult woman who had mild COVID-19 (a few samples of this study predate the infection). Cell type and time point are not known. The chain links TRBV14 to TRBJ2-1; D gene unclear. The CDR3: CASSQDLPGYNEQFF. CDR3 nucleotide sequence: TGTGCCAGCAGCCAAGATCTCCCCGGCTACAATGAGCAGTTCTTC.